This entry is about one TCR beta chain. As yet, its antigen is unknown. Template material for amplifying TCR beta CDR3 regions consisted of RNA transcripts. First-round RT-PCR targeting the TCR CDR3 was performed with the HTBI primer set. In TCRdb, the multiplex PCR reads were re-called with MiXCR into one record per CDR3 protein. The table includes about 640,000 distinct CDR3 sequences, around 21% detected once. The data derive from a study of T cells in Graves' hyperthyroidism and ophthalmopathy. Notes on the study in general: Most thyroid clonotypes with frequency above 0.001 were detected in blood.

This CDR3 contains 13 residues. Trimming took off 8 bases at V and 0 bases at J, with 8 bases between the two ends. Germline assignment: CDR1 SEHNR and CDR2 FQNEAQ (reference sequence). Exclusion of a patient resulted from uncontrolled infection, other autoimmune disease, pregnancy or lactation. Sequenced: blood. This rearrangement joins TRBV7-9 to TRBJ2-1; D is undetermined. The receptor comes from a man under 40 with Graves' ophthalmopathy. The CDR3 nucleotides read TGTGCCAGCGGGCGAGCCTCCTACAATGAGCAGTTCTTC. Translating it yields CASGRASYNEQFF.